These T cell receptor beta chains were read from a single sample in a study of shared T cell receptors in the human thymus. Method: immunoSEQ multiplex PCR; TCRdb's copy keeps in-frame clones and lacks some. Of hundreds of thousands of clones in the sample, 88% were seen once. This sample was also put to use in a study of human thymus T cells.

Source material: thymocytes. These receptors originate from a boy less than two years old with a congenital heart defect. Both conserved end residues are part of each CDR3. Each record gives: clone size, J gene, D gene, V gene, CDR3 protein, CDR3 DNA. The D gene is left open where the match is weak. Expanded clones are given a class, and other clones once, few, many or no size at all.

-	TRBJ2-7	-	TRBV6-1	CASSGIADSYEQYF	TGTGCCAGCAGCGGGATAGCGGATTCCTACGAGCAGTACTTC
-	TRBJ2-4	TRBD1	TRBV6-1	CASRPTGGAGNIQYF	TGTGCCAGCAGACCCACAGGGGGCGCGGGAAACATTCAGTACTTC
-	TRBJ2-7	-	TRBV4-1	CASSQSLESRRYEQYF	TGCGCCAGCAGCCAAAGTCTAGAAAGCCGTCGCTACGAGCAGTACTTC
-	TRBJ2-7	-	TRBV21-1	CASSTRGSGRYLYEQYF	TGTGCCAGCAGCACCCGGGGTAGCGGGAGGTATTTGTACGAGCAGTACTTC
-	TRBJ1-2	TRBD1	TRBV5-1	CASSLAGTGNGYTF	TGCGCCAGCAGCTTGGCTGGGACAGGGAATGGCTACACCTTC
once	TRBJ2-2	-	TRBV4-1	CASSHTGHRREEAGELFF	TGCGCCAGCAGCCACACCGGCCACAGGAGGGAGGAGGCCGGGGAGCTGTTTTTT
-	TRBJ2-1	TRBD1	TRBV29-1	CSLDREPYNEQFF	TGCAGCCTAGACAGGGAACCCTACAATGAGCAGTTCTTC
-	TRBJ2-7	-	TRBV4-2	CASSQGRGGGKPDNSYEQYF	TGTGCCAGCAGCCAAGGCCGAGGAGGGGGCAAACCGGATAACTCCTACGAGCAGTACTTC
-	TRBJ2-1	TRBD2	TRBV11-3	CASSYRVGRAHLYNEQFF	TGTGCCAGCAGCTACCGGGTCGGGAGGGCCCATTTGTACAATGAGCAGTTCTTC
-	TRBJ2-1	-	TRBV19	CASSISSMDEQFF	TGTGCCAGTAGTATTTCCAGTATGGATGAGCAGTTCTTC
-	TRBJ2-1	TRBD1	TRBV19	CASSIDSGTGYNEQFF	TGTGCCAGTAGTATAGACTCCGGGACAGGATACAATGAGCAGTTCTTC
-	TRBJ2-7	TRBD2	TRBV6-5	CASKRASGSYEQYF	TGTGCCAGCAAGCGGGCTAGCGGTTCCTACGAGCAGTACTTC
once	TRBJ2-1	TRBD2	TRBV4-1	CASSQPPSGREKNEQFF	TGCGCCAGCAGCCAACCGCCAAGCGGGAGGGAAAAGAATGAGCAGTTCTTC
-	TRBJ2-1	-	TRBV7-3	CASSPGQGPWDEQFF	TGTGCCAGCAGCCCTGGGCAGGGGCCTTGGGATGAGCAGTTCTTC
-	TRBJ2-7	TRBD2	TRBV7-8	CASSFGGRARSYEQYF	TGTGCCAGCAGCTTCGGTGGGAGGGCCAGGTCCTACGAGCAGTACTTC
-	TRBJ2-6	-	TRBV27	CASSPLIFSVSGANVLTF	TGTGCCAGCAGTCCCCTAATTTTCTCCGTCTCTGGGGCCAACGTCCTGACTTTC
-	TRBJ1-1	TRBD1	TRBV18	CASSPLTGTGTNTEAFF	TGTGCCAGCTCACCGCTGACCGGGACAGGGACGAACACTGAAGCTTTCTTT
once	TRBJ2-7	-	TRBV29-1	CSVLLGSSGEQYF	TGCAGCGTCCTCCTGGGTTCGTCGGGGGAGCAGTACTTC
-	TRBJ2-2	-	TRBV19	CASSIDWTGGELFF	TGTGCCAGTAGTATAGATTGGACTGGCGGGGAGCTGTTTTTT
-	TRBJ2-1	TRBD2	TRBV28	CAVSPGTNHEQFF	TGTGCCGTCAGCCCCGGGACTAACCATGAGCAGTTCTTC
-	TRBJ2-1	TRBD2	TRBV4-1	CASSQEVGTSGRGNEQFF	TGCGCCAGCAGCCAAGAAGTCGGGACTAGCGGGAGAGGCAATGAGCAGTTCTTC
-	TRBJ2-7	-	TRBV5-1	CASSPKRQEPWEQYF	TGCGCCAGCAGCCCCAAGCGACAGGAGCCCTGGGAGCAGTACTTC
-	TRBJ2-1	-	TRBV7-9	CASSLSARIVLAAYNEQFF	TGTGCCAGCAGCTTATCCGCTCGGATAGTCCTAGCAGCCTACAATGAGCAGTTCTTC
few	TRBJ1-2	-	TRBV5-6	CASSLAGQQAYGYTF	TGTGCCAGCAGCTTGGCAGGACAGCAAGCCTATGGCTACACCTTC
-	TRBJ2-5	TRBD2	TRBV5-1	CASSLDPPSGGVEETQYF	TGCGCCAGCAGCTTGGACCCTCCTAGCGGGGGGGTGGAGGAGACCCAGTACTTC
-	TRBJ2-7	-	TRBV2	CASSGPGSTETYEQSF	TGTGCCAGCAGTGGGCCCGGGAGTACCGAGACCTACGAGCAGTCCTTC
-	TRBJ2-5	TRBD1	TRBV15	CATSRLPQGLYQETQYF	TGTGCCACCAGCAGGCTACCACAGGGGTTGTACCAAGAGACCCAGTACTTC
-	TRBJ2-7	TRBD2	TRBV4-2	CASSQDERGHSYEQYF	TGTGCCAGCAGCCAAGATGAGCGGGGCCACTCCTACGAGCAGTACTTC
-	TRBJ2-1	-	TRBV6-5	CASSYSYREEQFF	TGTGCCAGCAGTTACTCATACAGGGAAGAGCAGTTCTTC
few	TRBJ1-3	-	TRBV6-1	CASSEGVAPFRDTIYF	TGTGCCAGCAGTGAGGGAGTCGCCCCTTTTCGAGACACCATATATTTT
-	TRBJ1-1	-	TRBV14	CASSQVSNTEAFF	TGTGCCAGCAGCCAAGTGTCTAACACTGAAGCTTTCTTT
-	TRBJ1-4	-	TRBV23-1	CASSQPGRNNEKLFF	TGCGCCAGCAGTCAGCCCGGGAGAAATAATGAAAAACTGTTTTTT
-	TRBJ2-7	-	TRBV7-9	CASRGRGVDGEQYF	TGTGCCAGCAGAGGGAGGGGGGTCGATGGCGAGCAGTACTTC
-	TRBJ2-1	TRBD1	TRBV4-1	CASSQEKGQGPKSYNEQFF	TGCGCCAGCAGCCAAGAGAAGGGACAGGGTCCAAAGTCCTACAATGAGCAGTTCTTC
-	TRBJ2-7	TRBD1	TRBV6-5	CASSSRTGSHYEQYF	TGTGCCAGCAGTTCTCGGACAGGGAGTCACTACGAGCAGTACTTC